Detailed here is one TCR beta chain. The antigen is undetermined. The data belong to a study of radiation and T cells in renal cell carcinoma. CDR1 and CDR2 (germline): MNHNS, SASEGT. Trimming took off 3 bases at V and 2 bases at J, with 5 bases between the two ends. CDR3 size: 12 residues. Time point of the sample: blood 4 weeks post-SBRT, at nephrectomy. Treatment specified: 15 Gy SBRT to primary tumor, nephrectomy 4 weeks later. Nephrectomy followed 15 Gy stereotactic body radiation by 4 weeks. Serial blood draws occurred at baseline and 2 and 4 weeks post-SBRT. This renal cell carcinoma was of the clear cell type. Sequenced by immunoSEQ multiplex PCR; TCRdb stores in-frame clones only, minus some. The repertoire consists of approximately 92,000 clones, with about 85% occurring once and the leading ten covering 9.4%. Study-wide findings and caveats: Top tumor clonotypes rose in blood 2 weeks post-radiation, then contracted.

The J gene is TRBJ2-7, the V gene TRBV6-1, with unresolved D. This sample comprised blood, obtained from a patient whose treatment included radiotherapy and nephrectomy. The clonotype originates from a man aged 50-59 years with renal cell carcinoma. The CDR3 nucleotides read TGTGCCAGCAGTGATCAGCCCTACGAGCAGTACTTC. Translating it yields CASSDQPYEQYF.